This T cell receptor beta chain is from a study of blood T cells in healthy people across ages. Findings and caveats of the study: No conclusive comparison of naive versus antigen-experienced cells was possible with unsorted PBMCs.

The length of the CDR3 is 12 residues. Germline loops: CDR1 GTSNPN, CDR2 SVGIG (reference sequence). V lost 2 bases to trimming and J lost 5 bases; unmatched junction nucleotides: 2. Sample-barcoded 5' priming and a J-beta primer mix drove a second PCR of roughly 6 to 12 cycles. MiXCR was run by TCRdb on the 5' RACE reads, yielding one entry per CDR3 protein. This table holds about 810,000 distinct CDR3 sequences, roughly 35% found once. This clonotype was seen a few times. Its antigen is undetermined. This chain joins TRBV30 and TRBJ1-2, with 7 bases identical to TRBD1. Sample: blood. This receptor was identified in a man younger than 30 in good health. The DNA of the CDR3 is TGTGCCTGGAGTAACAGGGGTTATGGCTACACCTTC. Amino acid sequence: CAWSNRGYGYTF.